Below, 21 T cell receptor beta chains from the same sample are listed, as sequenced in a study of T cell responses to AZD1222 COVID-19 vaccine. Libraries were prepared by immunoSEQ multiplex PCR; TCRdb keeps only in-frame clonotypes and omits some of them. The table has tens of thousands of clones, roughly nine tenths seen once. The sample was peripheral blood, taken 28 days after the second AZD1222 dose. The receptors were gathered from an adult who received the AZD1222 COVID-19 vaccine.

The chain has TRBV6-2 or TRBV6-3 and TRBJ2-7; 9 bases fit TRBD2. The CDR3 runs to 13 residues. Germline CDR1 and CDR2: MNHEY and SVGEGT. V trimming: 5 bases; J trimming: 2 bases; junction bases outside the gene matches: 1. CDR3 in amino acids: CASSRGGAYEQYF. For the CDR3, the DNA is TGTGCCAGCAGTCGCGGGGGGGCCTACGAGCAGTACTTC.

This chain uses TRBV5-1 with TRBJ1-4; 8 positions agree with TRBD1. This CDR3 comprises 19 residues. Germline CDR1 is SGHRS and CDR2 is YFSETQ. With 3 bases clipped from V and 5 bases from J, the junction kept 18 bases outside the gene matches. The CDR3 loop reads CASSSGRGRAGVRNEKLFF. CDR3 nucleotides: TGCGCCAGCAGCTCGGGCAGGGGGCGAGCAGGCGTACGGAATGAAAAACTGTTTTTT. Full variable domain (rest looked up from reference TRBV5-1 and TRBJ1-4): KAGVTQTPRYLIKTRGQQVTLSCSPISGHRSVSWYQQTPGQGLQFLFEYFSETQRNKGNFPGRFSGRQFSNSRSEMNVSTLELGDSALYLCASSSGRGRAGVRNEKLFFGSGTQLSVL.

The V gene is TRBV9, the J gene TRBJ1-1, with 9 positions matching TRBD1. Germline V gives CDR1 SGDLS, CDR2 YYNGEE. Unmatched junction bases numbered 7, after V lost 4 bases and J lost 6 bases. There are 14 residues in the CDR3. The CDR3 DNA sequence: TGTGCCAGCAGCTTGCCGGGACAGGGATCTGAAGCTTTCTTT. Its translation is CASSLPGQGSEAFF.

The chain employs TRBV9 and TRBJ2-7; perhaps TRBD2 as D (7 bases). The length of the CDR3 is 14 residues. Germline V CDR1 and CDR2: SGDLS, YYNGEE. The V end was cut by 0 bases, the J end by 7 bases, with 14 bases between. Written as DNA, the CDR3 is TGTGCCAGCAGCGTAGGGCCGGGGGGCAATGAGCAGTACTTC. The encoded protein is CASSVGPGGNEQYF.

This chain connects TRBV7-3 to TRBJ1-6; possibly TRBD1 for D (6 bases). This CDR3 spans 15 amino acids. Germline-derived CDR1 and CDR2 are SGHTA and FQGTGA. V lost 5 bases and J 7 bases, leaving 15 bases between the germline ends. This CDR3 reads CASSRGGEPNSPLHF. The CDR3 bases are TGTGCCAGCAGCAGAGGGGGGGAGCCCAATTCACCCCTCCACTTT.

The chain recombines TRBV2 with TRBJ1-2, with 12 bases aligning to TRBD1. The J segment lost 6 bases and the V segment lost 6 bases, leaving 8 bases of the junction unmatched. Germline loops: CDR1 SNHLY, CDR2 FYNNEI. The CDR3 is 15 amino acids. CDR3 in DNA: TGTGCCAGCAGGTACCGGGACAGGGGGCAGGATGGCTACACCTTC. Translated, it gives CASRYRDRGQDGYTF.

This clone was seen only once. The gene calls are TRBV7-8 and TRBJ2-3; TRBD2 matches 8 bases. Losses at the gene ends were 5 bases for V and 6 bases for J; bases not matched to a gene: 13. In germline, CDR1 is SGHVS, CDR2 FQNEAQ. The CDR3 runs 16 residues. This chain's CDR3 is CASSPGVREGTDTQYF. The CDR3 DNA is TGTGCCAGCAGCCCGGGGGTCCGGGAGGGGACGGATACGCAGTATTTT.

The V call is TRBV15, the J call TRBJ2-2; D not resolved. The CDR3 contains 13 residues. Germline V gives CDR1 LNHNV, CDR2 YYDKDF (reference sequence). Trimming stripped 9 bases from V and 0 bases from J, with 8 bases between. The CDR3 DNA sequence: TGTGCCACTAGGGATACGAACACCGGGGAGCTGTTTTTT. This sequence encodes CATRDTNTGELFF.

The J gene is TRBJ2-7, the V gene TRBV9; 8 bases align to TRBD1. Germline CDR1 SGDLS, CDR2 YYNGEE. The trim removed 4 bases at V and 2 bases at J, leaving 5 bases unmatched. The CDR3 has 14 residues. The CDR3 nucleotides are TGTGCCAGCAGCTTCGGACAGGGCCCCTACGAGCAGTACTTC. Residues: CASSFGQGPYEQYF. The full variable domain, completed using reference TRBV9 and TRBJ2-7, is DSGVTQTPKHLITATGQRVTLRCSPRSGDLSVYWYQQSLDQGLQFLIQYYNGEERAKGNILERFSAQQFPDLHSELNLSSLELGDSALYFCASSFGQGPYEQYFGPGTRLTVT.

The V call is TRBV6-2 or TRBV6-3, the J call TRBJ2-7; unclear D gene. V was shortened by 2 bases and J by 5 bases, with 10 bases between the two germline ends. CDR3 size: 13 residues. Germline loops: CDR1 MNHEY, CDR2 SVGEGT. The CDR3: CASSYNVGHEQYF. As DNA, the CDR3 is TGTGCCAGCAGTTACAACGTGGGCCACGAGCAGTACTTC.

This chain joins TRBV4-3 and TRBJ1-6; D is unresolved. Germline CDR1 reads LGHNA; CDR2 reads YSLEER. V was trimmed by 0 bases and J by 9 bases, leaving 6 bases between them. There are 13 residues in the CDR3. DNA for the CDR3: TGCGCCAGCAGCCAAGATTTTGGTTCACCCCTCCACTTT. Its translation: CASSQDFGSPLHF.

This chain uses TRBV7-9 with TRBJ2-6; weak D call: TRBD1 (5 bases). V lost 2 bases, J lost 0 bases, and 8 bases lay in between. The CDR3 consists of 16 residues. The germline CDR1 and CDR2 sequences are SEHNR and FQNEAQ (reference sequence). The CDR3 here is CASSLRDSSGANVLTF. The CDR3 DNA follows: TGTGCCAGCAGCTTAAGAGACAGCTCTGGGGCCAACGTCCTGACTTTC.

This clone was detected only once. This chain connects TRBV10-3 to TRBJ2-4, with D perhaps assigned TRBD1 or TRBD2 (5 bases each). Germline CDR1 and CDR2: ENHRY and SYGVKD. The CDR3 loop spans 17 amino acids. V lost 0 bases, J lost 0 bases, and 12 bases lay in between. The CDR3 region has the DNA TGTGCCATCAGTGAGTCGGGACGTATATTAGCCAAAAACATTCAGTACTTC. Translation gives CAISESGRILAKNIQYF.

The chain couples TRBV28 to TRBJ2-7; 9 nucleotides match TRBD1. CDR1 is MDHEN, CDR2 SYDVKM, per germline. The CDR3 is made up of 14 amino acids. J gave up 0 bases and V 8 bases, and 5 bases lay outside the gene matches. CDR3 in amino acids: CASGDRAPSYEQYF. The CDR3 DNA follows: TGTGCCAGCGGGGACAGGGCTCCCTCCTACGAGCAGTACTTC. Looking up the rest from reference TRBV28 and TRBJ2-7 gives the full variable domain: DVKVTQSSRYLVKRTGEKVFLECVQDMDHENMFWYRQDPGLGLRLIYFSYDVKMKEKGDIPEGYSVSREKKERFSLILESASTNQTSMYLCASGDRAPSYEQYFGPGTRLTVT.

This clone was observed once. The J gene is TRBJ2-5, the V gene TRBV7-9; TRBD1 agrees at 10 bases. With 5 bases clipped from V and 3 bases from J, the junction kept 3 bases outside the gene matches. The CDR3 has 14 residues. Germline CDR1 and CDR2: SEHNR and FQNEAQ (reference sequence). The CDR3, as DNA: TGTGCCAGCAGCGAGACAGGGGGCAAAGAGACCCAGTACTTC. It translates to CASSETGGKETQYF.

On this clone: The junction departs from germline at one end; a sequencing error may be responsible. This chain connects TRBV7-2 to TRBJ1-2; 8 nucleotides agree with TRBD1. This CDR3 is 17 amino acids long. Germline assignment: CDR1 SGHTA and CDR2 FQGNSA. CDR3 DNA sequence: TGTGCCAGCAGCGTAGCCCGGACAGGGAGGGTGGGGTATGGCTACACCTTC. Amino acids: CASSVARTGRVGYGYTF.

The chain carries TRBV11-3 and TRBJ1-4; 11 nucleotides agree with TRBD1. V trimming: 4 bases; J trimming: 3 bases; junction bases outside the gene matches: 4. CDR3 length equals 16 residues. The V gene's germline CDR1 is SGHNT and CDR2 YENEEA. This chain's CDR3 is CASSSGQGAPNEKLFF. CDR3 bases: TGTGCCAGCAGCTCCGGACAGGGGGCGCCTAATGAAAAACTGTTTTTT.

The chain uses TRBV12-3 or TRBV12-4 and TRBJ1-1; possibly TRBD1 for D (6 bases). Trimming cost V 4 bases and J 7 bases, with 10 bases left between them. The CDR3 runs to 12 residues. DNA for the CDR3: TGTGCCAGCAGTTGGACAGCCTTTGAAGCTTTCTTT. Protein sequence: CASSWTAFEAFF.

The chain links TRBV18 to TRBJ1-5; D not certain. V was shortened by 0 bases and J by 4 bases, with 7 bases between the two germline ends. The CDR3 is 14 amino acids. Germline CDR1 reads KGHSH; CDR2 reads LQKENI. The CDR3 DNA is TGTGCCAGCTCACCACCGACGGAGAATCAGCCCCAGCATTTT. Amino acids: CASSPPTENQPQHF.

The chain couples TRBV5-6 to TRBJ1-1; D call uncertain. Germline CDR1 is SGHDT and CDR2 is YYEEEE. CDR3 length: 13 amino acids. V lost 3 bases to trimming and J lost 5 bases, with 11 bases between them. CDR3 nucleotides: TGTGCCAGCAGCTGGGTTTTGGCGACTGAAGCTTTCTTT. Amino acid sequence: CASSWVLATEAFF.

This sequence joins TRBV5-4 and TRBJ2-7, with 10 positions matching TRBD1. Germline V lookup: CDR1 SGHNT, CDR2 YYREEE (reference sequence). This CDR3 is built from 14 residues. After removal of 4 bases from V and 4 bases from J, the junction contained 5 bases not matched to a gene. This CDR3 is CASSEGQGRYEQYF. The CDR3 bases are TGTGCCAGCAGCGAGGGACAGGGGAGGTACGAGCAGTACTTC.